This T cell receptor (beta chain) is from a study of T cell responses to AZD1222 COVID-19 vaccine. Study-wide results and limits: CD4 TCRs linked to vaccination spanned spike, dominating at 160-218 and 743-854. Seropositive status at baseline applied to only six AZD1222 recipients.

Produced via immunoSEQ multiplex PCR; TCRdb's table is partial and in-frame only. The sample lists around 140,000 clones; approximately 91% were seen once. Germline CDR1 SGHDT, CDR2 YYEEEE. The CDR3 is made up of 11 amino acids. The V end lost 2 bases, the J end lost 0 bases, and 0 bases lay between the germline ends. With regard to this clone: Its matching antigen is unknown.

The TCR comes from an adult in good health. The gene calls are TRBV5-6 and TRBJ2-7; D ambiguous. The sample in question was peripheral blood, obtained on day 0 of AZD1222 vaccination. As DNA, the CDR3 is TGTGCCAGCAGCTTCTCCTACGAGCAGTACTTC. Its protein is CASSFSYEQYF.